The TCR beta chain under discussion was sequenced for a study of T cell repertoires in cytomegalovirus infection. Study at large: The authors relied on CMV epitopes, both recently identified HLA-C-restricted and well-studied HLA-B-restricted. TCR beta signatures that were public indicated CMV infection and matching HLA type.

Germline CDR1 reads SGDLS; CDR2 reads YYNGEE. CDR3 length equals 13 residues. The ends were cut back, 3 bases at V and 4 bases at J, with 7 bases in the middle. TCRdb reprocessed the reads via MiXCR and lists one record per CDR3 protein. Among some 62,000 distinct CDR3 sequences listed, 20% to 25% were seen once. Turning to this clonotype: Its specificity is not known.

Study-wide points: Dominant in the ex vivo response were TCR beta clonotypes restricted by HLA-C and specific for CMV. CMV carriers having the relevant HLA were flagged by cumulative public TCR beta family frequency.

The J gene is TRBJ1-4, the V gene TRBV9; D ambiguous. Sequenced material: CD8+ T cells from cultured PBMCs, taken from culture after CMV antigen stimulation. The TCR sequence derives from a human donor in good health (CMV status not recorded). Some clones in this sample may be carry-over from other donors' samples. CDR3 amino acids: CASSAGSNEKLFF. DNA of the CDR3: TGTGCCAGCAGCGCTGGGAGTAATGAAAAACTGTTTTTT.